This T cell receptor (beta chain) originates from a study of cytomegalovirus exposure and HLA in healthy donors. Study-level points and caveats: Reported performance of the classifier showed diagnosis of cytomegalovirus status with high specificity and sensitivity.

Trimming stripped 2 bases from V and 3 bases from J, with 8 bases between. Looked up from germline, CDR1 is SGHTA and CDR2 is FQGNSA. The CDR3 is made up of 13 amino acids. To note about this clone: Its cognate antigen is unknown.

PCR primers comprised 60 Vbeta and 13 Jbeta primers. This table comes from immunoSEQ multiplex PCR, and its TCRdb copy is limited to in-frame clones, with some not included. Here the sample spans around 150,000 clones, 65% to 85% being singletons. These donors, healthy bone marrow donors, were studied. The chain carries TRBV7-2 and TRBJ2-7; TRBD1 is a possible D gene (5 bases). The sequencing sample was made of PBMCs. The source is a young woman in good health and CMV-seropositive. CDR3 nucleotides: TGTGCCAGCAGCTTATTAGGGGACTACGAGCAGTACTTC. Translating gives CASSLLGDYEQYF. Full variable domain (remainder filled in from reference TRBV7-2 and TRBJ2-7): GAGVSQSPSNKVTEKGKDVELRCDPISGHTALYWYRQSLGQGLEFLIYFQGNSAPDKSGLPSDRFSAERTGGSVSTLTIQRTQQEDSAVYLCASSLLGDYEQYFGPGTRLTVT.